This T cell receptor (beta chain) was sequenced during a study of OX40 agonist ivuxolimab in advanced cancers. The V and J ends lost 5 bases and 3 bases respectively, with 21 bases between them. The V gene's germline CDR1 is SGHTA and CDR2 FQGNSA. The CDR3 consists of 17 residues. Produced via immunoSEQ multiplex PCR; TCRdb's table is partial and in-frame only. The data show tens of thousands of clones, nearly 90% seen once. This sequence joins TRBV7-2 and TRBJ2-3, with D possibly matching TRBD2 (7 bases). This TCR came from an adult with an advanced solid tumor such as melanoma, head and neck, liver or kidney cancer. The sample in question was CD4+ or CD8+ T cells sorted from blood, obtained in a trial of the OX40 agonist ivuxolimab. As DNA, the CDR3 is TGTGCCAGCAGCCGCCTTCGTGGGGGAGGGGGGACAGATACGCAGTATTTT. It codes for CASSRLRGGGGTDTQYF.